This T cell receptor beta chain is drawn from a study of T-cell memory formation after mild COVID-19. From the 5' RACE reads, TCRdb called clonotypes with MiXCR, one entry per CDR3 protein. The repertoire holds about 90,000 distinct CDR3 sequences, with about 13% as singletons. The length of the CDR3 is 15 residues. V was clipped by 6 bases and J by 11 bases, with 24 bases between them. The sample comprised PBMCs or a T cell subset sorted from them (not recorded which). The V gene is TRBV12-3 or TRBV12-4, the J gene TRBJ2-3, with D perhaps matching TRBD2 (6 bases). The clonotype originates from an adult woman who had mild COVID-19 (a few samples of this study predate the infection). Cell type and time point are not known. The CDR3 DNA sequence: TGTGCCAGCAGCCTAGGGGAGGACCCCCACAAGGGGCAGTATTTT. This translates into CASSLGEDPHKGQYF.